This TCR beta chain appears in the sequencing data of a study of shared clonotypes between healthy human individuals. At the level of the study: The cohort comprised two women and a few men. Their ages spanned 18 to 49 years.

Only in-frame clones appear in the TCRdb table, and some are missing; sequencing was by immunoSEQ multiplex PCR. The table shows more than 2 million clones, with approximately 96% occurring only once. As regards this clone: What it binds is unknown.

General study results and limits: Clonotype sharing among donors was thought likely to change with sequencing depth. Among a few donors, about 5% of naive CD4 clonotypes were found in common. Despite large depth, rarefaction showed incomplete sorted-subset sequencing.

The junction had 4 bases not matched to a gene; V was cut back by 5 bases and J by 1 base. In germline, CDR1 is MGHDK, CDR2 SYGVNS. The CDR3 covers 15 residues. This TCR was recovered from a man aged 18 to 30 in good health. The chain recombines TRBV25-1 with TRBJ1-1, with 10 nucleotides matching TRBD1. The specimen sequenced was naive CD4+ T cells sorted from blood. The subset was: CD45RA+ positively selected. CDR3 sequence reads: CASSPGTGANTEAFF. The DNA of the CDR3 is TGTGCCAGCAGTCCCGGGACAGGGGCGAACACTGAAGCTTTCTTT.